This section outlines one T cell receptor (beta chain) sequence together with its context. This sample was included in a study of blood T cell repertoires in COVID-19. At the level of the study: Researchers got acute and convalescent COVID-19 samples from the United States, Italy and Spain. The analysed material was cDNA or gDNA that came from T cells, B-cell-depleted T cells, or PBMCs.

Original handling: Reference gene primer amplification yielded estimated nucleated cell counts. The table came from immunoSEQ multiplex PCR; TCRdb's copy has only in-frame clones and leaves some out. The DNA was the basis for D and trimming; V, J and clone size are from that table. The sample has roughly 100,000 clones, approximately 76% seen once. CDR1 and CDR2 from the germline V gene are SGHTA and FQGNSA. The V and J ends lost 5 bases and 4 bases, in that order; junction bases with no gene match: 7. The CDR3 runs to 16 residues. V and J are TRBV7-2 and TRBJ2-1, with TRBD1 matching 11 bases. This sequence was found in an older man with acute or convalescent COVID-19. Source material: peripheral blood. CDR3 nucleotides: TGTGCCAGCAGCCTGGGACAGGGGGGACGATACAATGAGCAGTTCTTC. Encoded protein: CASSLGQGGRYNEQFF.